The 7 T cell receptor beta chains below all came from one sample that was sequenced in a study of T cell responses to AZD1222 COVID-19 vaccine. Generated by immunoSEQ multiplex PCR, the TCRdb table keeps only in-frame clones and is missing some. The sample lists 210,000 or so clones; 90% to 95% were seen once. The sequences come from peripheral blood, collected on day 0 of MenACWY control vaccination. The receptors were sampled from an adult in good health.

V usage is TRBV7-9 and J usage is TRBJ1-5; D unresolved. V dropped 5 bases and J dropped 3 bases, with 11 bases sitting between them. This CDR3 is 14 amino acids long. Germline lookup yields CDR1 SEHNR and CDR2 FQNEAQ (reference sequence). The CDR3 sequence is CASSPLGSNQPQHF. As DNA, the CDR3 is TGTGCCAGCAGCCCCTTGGGGTCCAATCAGCCCCAGCATTTT. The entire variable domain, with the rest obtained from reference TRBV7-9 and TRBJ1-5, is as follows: DTGVSQNPRHKITKRGQNVTFRCDPISEHNRLYWYRQTLGQGPEFLTYFQNEAQLEKSRLLSDRFSAERPKGSFSTLEIQRTEQGDSAMYLCASSPLGSNQPQHFGDGTRLSIL.

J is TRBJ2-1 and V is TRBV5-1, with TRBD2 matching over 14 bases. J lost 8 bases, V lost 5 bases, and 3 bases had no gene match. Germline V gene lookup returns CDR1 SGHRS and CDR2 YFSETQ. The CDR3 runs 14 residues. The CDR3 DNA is TGCGCCAGCAGGACTAGCGGGGGGGCTTATGAGCAGTTCTTC. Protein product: CASRTSGGAYEQFF. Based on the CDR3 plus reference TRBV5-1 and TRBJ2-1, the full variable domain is KAGVTQTPRYLIKTRGQQVTLSCSPISGHRSVSWYQQTPGQGLQFLFEYFSETQRNKGNFPGRFSGRQFSNSRSEMNVSTLELGDSALYLCASRTSGGAYEQFFGPGTRLTVL.

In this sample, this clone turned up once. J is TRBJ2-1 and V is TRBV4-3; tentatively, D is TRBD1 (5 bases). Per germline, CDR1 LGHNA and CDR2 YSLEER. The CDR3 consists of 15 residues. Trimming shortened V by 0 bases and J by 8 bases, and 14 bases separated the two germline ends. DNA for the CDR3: TGCGCCAGCAGCCAAGAATGGAGACAGACCCATGAGCAGTTCTTC. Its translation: CASSQEWRQTHEQFF.

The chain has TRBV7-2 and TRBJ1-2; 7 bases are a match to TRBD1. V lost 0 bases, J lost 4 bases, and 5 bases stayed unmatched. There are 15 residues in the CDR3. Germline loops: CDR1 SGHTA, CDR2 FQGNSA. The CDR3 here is CASSLAQGDGYGYTF. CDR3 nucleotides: TGTGCCAGCAGCTTAGCCCAGGGGGATGGCTATGGCTACACCTTC. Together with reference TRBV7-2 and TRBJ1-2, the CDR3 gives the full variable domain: GAGVSQSPSNKVTEKGKDVELRCDPISGHTALYWYRQSLGQGLEFLIYFQGNSAPDKSGLPSDRFSAERTGGSVSTLTIQRTQQEDSAVYLCASSLAQGDGYGYTFGSGTRLTVV.

Written as DNA, the CDR3 is TGTGCCAGCAGCTTAGTGGCAGGGGGGCACTATGGCTACACCTTC. Translation: CASSLVAGGHYGYTF. V is TRBV7-2 and J is TRBJ1-2; TRBD1 matches at 7 bases. This CDR3 is 15 amino acids long. V lost 1 base, J lost 3 bases, and 5 bases stayed unmatched. CDR1 and CDR2 from the germline V gene are SGHTA and FQGNSA.

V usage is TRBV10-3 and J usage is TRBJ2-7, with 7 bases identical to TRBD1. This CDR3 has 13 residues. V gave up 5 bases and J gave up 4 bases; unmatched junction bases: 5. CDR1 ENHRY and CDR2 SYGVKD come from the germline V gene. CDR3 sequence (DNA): TGTGCCATCAGTCAGGGGGTGTCGTACGAGCAGTACTTC. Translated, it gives CAISQGVSYEQYF.

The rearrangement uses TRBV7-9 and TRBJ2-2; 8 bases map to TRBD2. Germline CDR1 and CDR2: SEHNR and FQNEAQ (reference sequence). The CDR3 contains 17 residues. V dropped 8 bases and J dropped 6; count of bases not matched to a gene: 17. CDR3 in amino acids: CASGQIGTSRNPGELFF. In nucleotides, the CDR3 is TGTGCCAGCGGACAGATAGGGACTAGTCGTAATCCCGGGGAGCTGTTTTTT.